This T cell receptor beta chain was sequenced in a study of regulatory T cells in long-lasting Graves disease. General study results and limits: Newly diagnosed Graves' patients exceeded persistent ones in TCR diversity.

Investigators prepared the TCR beta libraries by applying iRepertoire HTBI primers and Arm-PCR of CDR3 regions. TCRdb re-derived calls from the multiplex PCR reads in MiXCR, one entry per CDR3 protein. The sample has around 450,000 distinct CDR3 sequences, 20% to 25% seen once. Time point here: persistent/refractory GD, antithyroid drugs over 5 years with positive TRAb. TCR sequences were obtained from RNA taken from PBMCs. In its sample, this clonotype was seen many times. The antigen remains undetermined. The source is a female donor with Graves disease. Material: peripheral blood mononuclear cells (PBMCs), obtained when the disease was refractory, from a patient treated with antithyroid drugs.

CDR3 sequence (DNA): TGTGCCAGCAGTTCGGATCCCGGGGAGCTGTTTTTT. It is translated as CASSSDPGELFF. This chain uses TRBV6-9 with TRBJ2-2; the D is unclear. The V gene lost 4 bases and the J gene lost 6 bases, with 6 bases spanning the gap. The CDR3 runs 12 residues. Looked up from germline, CDR1 is MNHGY and CDR2 is SVAAGI.